Below are 21 T cell receptor beta chains sequenced from a single sample in a study of shared clonotypes between healthy human individuals. Repertoires were generated with immunoSEQ multiplex PCR, while TCRdb's copy carries only in-frame clones and drops some. Of hundreds of thousands of clones listed, 73% are singletons. The sample comprised memory CD4+ T cells sorted from blood. Subset: CD45RA-negative fraction. These TCRs come from a woman aged 25 to 39 in good health.

V usage is TRBV7-9 and J usage is TRBJ2-5; 8 bases fit TRBD1. J gave up 2 bases and V 1 base, and 6 bases lay outside the gene matches. Germline V gene data show CDR1 as SEHNR and CDR2 as FQNEAQ (reference sequence). The CDR3 is 16 amino acids. The CDR3 DNA reads as TGTGCCAGCAGCTTAGGCGGCCAGGGGGCACAAGAGACCCAGTACTTC. It translates to CASSLGGQGAQETQYF.

CDR3 coding DNA: TGTGCCAGCAGTTTCAGCGGGAGTGTAGTTAATGAGCAGTTCTTC. The encoded protein is CASSFSGSVVNEQFF. The genes are TRBV6-5 and TRBJ2-1; 8 nucleotides line up with TRBD2. The germline gives CDR1 MNHEY, CDR2 SVGAGI. The V segment lost 4 bases and the J segment 7 bases; nucleotides outside the gene matches: 9. CDR3 length equals 15 residues.

The gene calls are TRBV9 and TRBJ1-4; 7 bases match TRBD1. The CDR3 totals 15 residues. In germline, CDR1 is SGDLS, CDR2 YYNGEE. After removal of 4 bases from V and 6 bases from J, the junction contained 9 bases not matched to a gene. CDR3 nucleotides: TGTGCCAGCAGCCACCAGGGGGAGGGTTATGAAAAACTGTTTTTT. This sequence encodes CASSHQGEGYEKLFF.

This chain connects TRBV18 to TRBJ2-5; weak D call: TRBD1 (5 bases). Germline V gene lookup returns CDR1 KGHSH and CDR2 LQKENI. V shed 8 bases and J shed 4 bases, with 8 bases lying between them. The CDR3 is 11 amino acids. The CDR3 bases are TGTGCCAGCGCCACAGGAGAGACCCAGTACTTC. This sequence encodes CASATGETQYF.

The chain employs TRBV20-1 and TRBJ1-2; D is uncertain. The CDR3 length is 10 residues. The V gene's germline CDR1 is DFQATT and CDR2 SNEGSKA (reference sequence). The CDR3 reads CSVFQYGYTF. The CDR3 nucleotides are TGCAGCGTTTTTCAGTATGGCTACACCTTC.

V and J are TRBV19 and TRBJ1-4; D perhaps matches TRBD1 (6 bases). The germline CDR1 and CDR2 sequences are LNHDA and SQIVND (reference sequence). CDR3 length: 15 residues. V was trimmed by 5 bases and J by 2 bases, leaving 12 bases between them. The CDR3 loop is CASSPQGGTNEKLFF. CDR3 DNA sequence: TGTGCCAGTAGTCCCCAAGGGGGGACTAATGAAAAACTGTTTTTT. Full variable domain (rest looked up from reference TRBV19 and TRBJ1-4): DGGITQSPKYLFRKEGQNVTLSCEQNLNHDAMYWYRQDPGQGLRLIYYSQIVNDFQKGDIAEGYSVSREKKESFPLTVTSAQKNPTAFYLCASSPQGGTNEKLFFGSGTQLSVL.

This clone has more than one count but fewer than ten. This chain uses TRBV4-2 with TRBJ2-7; D not certain. Trimming left V 1 base short and J 0 bases short, with 10 bases between. The CDR3 length is 15 residues. The germline CDR1 and CDR2 sequences are LGHNA and YNFKEQ. CDR3 protein: CASSQVAYSSYEQYF. DNA of the CDR3: TGTGCCAGCAGCCAAGTAGCATACAGCTCCTACGAGCAGTACTTC.

This chain links TRBV19 with TRBJ1-4, with 9 bases that match TRBD1. This CDR3 contains 15 residues. In germline, CDR1 is LNHDA, CDR2 SQIVND (reference sequence). V was pared by 6 bases and J by 5 bases, with 7 bases of the junction left unmatched. The CDR3 protein is CASSRSGTGNEKLFF. The CDR3 region has the DNA TGTGCCAGTAGCCGATCCGGGACAGGGAATGAAAAACTGTTTTTT.

This clone occurred many times. This chain joins TRBV6-4 and TRBJ2-1; D may be TRBD1 or TRBD2 (5 bases each). This CDR3 spans 16 amino acids. V was shortened by 6 bases and J by 2 bases, with 17 bases between the two germline ends. Germline V lookup: CDR1 MRHNA, CDR2 SNTAGT. CDR3 amino acids: CASSSGGRTTYNEQFF. DNA for the CDR3: TGTGCCAGCAGCAGTGGGGGACGAACAACCTACAATGAGCAGTTCTTC.

This rearrangement joins TRBV27 to TRBJ1-3; 8 bases map to TRBD1. Germline V gene sequence: CDR1 MNHEY, CDR2 SMNVEV (reference sequence). The CDR3 covers 13 residues. The junction had 4 bases not matched to a gene; V was cut back by 5 bases and J by 7 bases. The CDR3 DNA is TGTGCCAGCAGTGGGACAGGAGGGAACACCATATATTTT. Residues: CASSGTGGNTIYF.

The chain couples TRBV25-1 to TRBJ2-3; D uncertain. This CDR3 region has 12 residues. V shed 6 bases and J shed 5 bases, with 9 bases lying between them. In germline, CDR1 is MGHDK, CDR2 SYGVNS. In DNA form, the CDR3 reads TGTGCCAGCAGCCTCACAAGAGATACGCAGTATTTT. Protein product: CASSLTRDTQYF.

The rearrangement joins TRBV10-3 to TRBJ2-7; D ambiguous. CDR3 size: 16 residues. Trimming took off 0 bases at V and 4 bases at J, with 16 bases between the two ends. Germline V gene sequence: CDR1 ENHRY, CDR2 SYGVKD. CDR3 residues: CAISESLGRKGYEQYF. The CDR3 DNA reads as TGTGCCATCAGTGAGTCGTTGGGCAGGAAGGGTTACGAGCAGTACTTC.

The CDR3 nucleotides are TGCGCCAGCAGCTTGGCCAAGGGCCAGATTCTTGAGACCCAGTACTTC. Translated, it gives CASSLAKGQILETQYF. The gene calls are TRBV5-1 and TRBJ2-5; unclear D gene. This CDR3 is 16 amino acids long. V was trimmed by 0 bases and J by 5 bases, leaving 17 bases between them. Germline V gives CDR1 SGHRS, CDR2 YFSETQ.

This chain uses TRBV2 with TRBJ1-2, with D perhaps matching TRBD1 (6 bases). The CDR3 totals 16 residues. Trimming removed 0 bases at V and 2 bases at J, with 13 bases between. The germline V gene encodes CDR1 SNHLY and CDR2 FYNNEI. CDR3 amino acids: CASSEAPGGGNYGYTF. The CDR3 bases are TGTGCCAGCAGTGAAGCCCCGGGAGGGGGGAACTATGGCTACACCTTC.

Concerning this clone: The same CDR3 is also encoded by other DNA sequences in this sample. This chain connects TRBV4-2 to TRBJ2-7; 12 nucleotides line up with TRBD1. V lost 4 bases and J lost 3; bases outside the gene matches: 1. This CDR3 is built from 14 residues. Germline CDR1 is LGHNA and CDR2 is YNFKEQ. The CDR3 loop reads CASSRDRGLYEQYF. The DNA for the CDR3 is TGTGCCAGCAGCCGGGACAGGGGGCTCTACGAGCAGTACTTC.

The V gene is TRBV5-1, the J gene TRBJ2-7; a weak D match, TRBD1 (6 bases). Germline CDR1 reads SGHRS; CDR2 reads YFSETQ. The length of the CDR3 is 14 residues. Between the trimmed V and J ends, which lost 4 bases and 1 base, there was a span of 12 bases. CDR3 DNA: TGCGCCAGCAGCGCCCAACAGGGTTCCTACGAGCAGTACTTC. This sequence encodes CASSAQQGSYEQYF.

V is TRBV2 and J is TRBJ2-5, with 8 positions matching TRBD1. Germline loops: CDR1 SNHLY, CDR2 FYNNEI. After removal of 2 bases from V and 4 bases from J, the junction contained 6 bases not matched to a gene. This CDR3 has 15 amino acids. The chain's CDR3 is CASSESRGRGETQYF. The DNA for the CDR3 is TGTGCCAGCAGTGAAAGCAGGGGGCGCGGAGAGACCCAGTACTTC.

The chain carries TRBV6-5 and TRBJ1-1; D is ambiguous. V lost 2 bases to trimming and J lost 0 bases, with 10 bases between them. Germline assignment: CDR1 MNHEY and CDR2 SVGAGI. The CDR3 contains 15 residues. The CDR3 loop is CASSYRADMNTEAFF. In DNA form, the CDR3 reads TGTGCCAGCAGTTACCGGGCAGACATGAACACTGAAGCTTTCTTT.

This clone was seen more than once but under ten times. V usage is TRBV4-2 and J usage is TRBJ2-1; 13 bases align to TRBD2. Germline V CDR1 and CDR2: LGHNA, YNFKEQ. The CDR3 is 16 amino acids. Losses at the gene ends were 0 bases for V and 10 bases for J; bases not matched to a gene: 6. The CDR3 is CASSQDWTSGGQEQFF. As DNA, the CDR3 is TGTGCCAGCAGCCAAGATTGGACTAGCGGGGGACAGGAGCAGTTCTTC.

In this sample, this clone turned up many times. The rearrangement joins TRBV5-8 to TRBJ1-2; D is possibly TRBD1 (5 bases). CDR3 length equals 17 residues. V dropped 0 bases and J dropped 7 bases, with 22 bases sitting between them. Germline-derived CDR1 and CDR2 are SGHTS and YDEGEE. CDR3 sequence (DNA): TGTGCCAGCAGCTTGGGGTGGTTTTGGGGCGATTCGGCTGGCTACACCTTC. Its protein product is CASSLGWFWGDSAGYTF.

The chain combines TRBV7-9 with TRBJ2-7; 10 nucleotides agree with TRBD2. The CDR3 runs 16 residues. Germline trimming cut 1 base from V and 4 bases from J; bases unmatched to any gene: 7. Looked up from germline, CDR1 is SEHNR and CDR2 is FQNEAQ (reference sequence). The CDR3 nucleotides are TGTGCCAGCAGCTTAGTTATAGCGGGAGGTCGATACGAGCAGTACTTC. It codes for CASSLVIAGGRYEQYF.